The clone carrying this T cell receptor beta chain was counted at least ten times. Its antigen remains unidentified. CDR1 SEHNR and CDR2 FQNEAQ come from the germline V gene (reference sequence). The CDR3 is made up of 15 amino acids. Deletions cut 3 bases from V and 3 bases from J, with 13 bases between. This record comes from a study of T-cell reconstitution after alpha-beta-depleted transplantation in children. Findings and limits, study-wide: Approximately two months post-transplant, alpha-beta T cells reportedly originated from several hundred expanded graft clones. Newly produced T cells mostly provided counts and TCRbeta diversity after one year, as hyperexpanded clones declined.

It was with unique molecular identifiers that the TCRbeta library was prepared. TCRdb re-called the PCR reads through MiXCR, storing one row per CDR3 protein. The sample yields around 300,000 distinct CDR3 sequences, approximately 10% seen once. This TCR was recovered from a male patient between 2 and 10 years old who had a stem cell transplant for chronic granulomatous disease, so the T cells may come from the graft donor. Sample: peripheral blood, taken 180 days after TCRalphabeta/CD19-depleted stem cell transplant. The V gene is TRBV7-9, the J gene TRBJ2-3; D is perhaps TRBD1 or TRBD2 (7 bases each). The CDR3, as DNA: TGTGCCAGCAGCTTTGCCAGGGGGGGTACAGATACGCAGTATTTT. Encoded protein: CASSFARGGTDTQYF.